This T cell receptor beta chain appears in the sequencing data of a study of CD8+ T cells in alopecia areata. Isolated RNA was reverse transcribed into cDNA used as the sequencing template. Assay: immunoSEQ multiplex PCR; the TCRdb copy retains only in-frame clones and omits some. The data show around 190,000 clones, with about three fifths seen just once and approximately 1% held by the top ten. Treatment: oral pan-JAK inhibitor, 5-10 mg twice daily. Source: CD4+ T cells sorted from blood, taken at week 24, from a patient treated with tofacitinib. This receptor was taken from a human donor with alopecia areata.

The CDR3 loop is CAWSTGSGGYGYTF. The CDR3 coding sequence is TGTGCCTGGAGTACAGGGAGTGGTGGCTATGGCTACACCTTC. The rearrangement uses TRBV30 and TRBJ1-2, with a possible D match to TRBD1 (6 bases). This CDR3 comprises 14 residues. Germline V CDR1 and CDR2: GTSNPN, SVGIG (reference sequence). V lost 2 bases to trimming and J lost 4 bases, with 14 bases between them.